This section outlines one TCR beta chain sequence together with its context. The antigen is not known. The data originate from a study of T cell responses to AZD1222 COVID-19 vaccine. Notes on the study in general: Spike-specific TCR breadth rose after two AZD1222 doses, and depth rose as well. A reported finding is that nearly half of spike-specific TCRs target unmutated variant regions. There were mostly white British donors and more females than males, and clonal diversity was possibly underestimated. Only a handful of people who got AZD1222 tested seropositive at baseline.

TCRdb's copy holds only in-frame clones and misses some; the assay was immunoSEQ multiplex PCR. The repertoire holds over 110,000 clones, with roughly 90% as singletons. The CDR3 extends over 14 amino acids. In germline, CDR1 is LGHDT, CDR2 YNNKEL (reference sequence). Trimming shortened V by 0 bases and J by 7 bases, and 12 bases separated the two germline ends. The source was peripheral blood, collected 28 days after the second AZD1222 dose. This chain connects TRBV3-1 (or the pseudogene TRBV3-2) to TRBJ2-5, with D unclear. The sequence derives from an adult who received the AZD1222 COVID-19 vaccine. For the CDR3, the DNA is TGTGCCAGCAGCCAAGATGTGGGGTCCGGGACCCAGTACTTC. This gives the protein CASSQDVGSGTQYF.